This T cell receptor (beta chain) originates from a study of T cells and copy number aberrations in small-cell lung cancer. Some clones are missing from TCRdb's copy, which holds only in-frame ones; the method was immunoSEQ multiplex PCR. This sample has about 2,400 clones, with approximately 82% found just once. Germline CDR1 reads SQVTM; CDR2 reads ANQGSEA. This CDR3 has 19 amino acids. V lost 3 bases to trimming and J lost 0 bases, with 24 bases between them. This clone was counted between two and nine times. The origin of this receptor is a woman in her forties or fifties with small cell lung cancer. The specimen was normal tissue next to the tumor. The chain carries TRBV29-1 and TRBJ2-1; possible D gene TRBD2, 6 bases. The CDR3 here is CSVEGGGQFEPSSYNEQFF. The CDR3 region has the DNA TGCAGCGTTGAGGGGGGAGGTCAGTTCGAACCTAGCTCCTACAATGAGCAGTTCTTC.